This T cell receptor (beta chain) stems from a study of cytomegalovirus exposure and HLA in healthy donors. Overall study findings and caveats: According to the study, roughly 160 TCR beta chains were cytomegalovirus-associated. Upon later analysis, HLA-associated TCR beta chains proved more clonally expanded than other, equally common chains.

The CDR3 is 14 amino acids. With 6 bases removed from V and 1 base from J, the gap between germline ends came to 12 bases. Germline CDR1 is SQVTM and CDR2 is ANQGSEA. A word on this clone: Its antigen remains unidentified.

Use of 60 Vbeta and 13 Jbeta primers characterized the PCR. Assay used: immunoSEQ multiplex PCR; TCRdb lists only in-frame clones, some missing. The sample holds about 150,000 clones, approximately 70% seen once. The clonotype comes from an older woman in good health and CMV-seropositive. What was sequenced was PBMCs. The rearrangement uses TRBV29-1 and TRBJ2-2, with D possibly being TRBD1 (6 bases). CDR3 region: CSVTTGENTGELFF. In DNA form, the CDR3 reads TGCAGCGTGACGACAGGAGAGAACACCGGGGAGCTGTTTTTT.